This T cell receptor (beta chain) emerged from a study of T cells in Graves' hyperthyroidism and ophthalmopathy. Amplified TCR beta CDR3 regions came from RNA transcripts. The HTBI primer set drove a first-round RT-PCR of the TCR CDR3. TCRdb independently ran MiXCR on the multiplex PCR reads; one entry per CDR3 protein. This table has about 580,000 distinct CDR3 sequences, more than 45% appearing once. In regard to this clonotype: Its antigen is as yet unknown. Mismatch with germline at one junction end may stem from a read error.

The CDR3 is made up of 12 amino acids. The germline CDR1 and CDR2 sequences are SQVTM and ANQGSEA. Study conclusions and caveats: The model made its ophthalmopathy prediction, and onset followed a median approximately 6 months later. Peripheral blood also featured most of the thyroid clonotypes expanded above 0.001.

What was sequenced was peripheral blood or thyroid tissue (not recorded which). The clonotype originates from a woman aged 18-29 years with Graves' hyperthyroidism. This sequence joins TRBV29-1 and TRBJ2-1; TRBD2 matches 8 bases. CDR3 amino acids: CASGSTLDEQFF. The CDR3 nucleotides read TGTGCCAGCGGGAGTACTCTCGATGAGCAGTTCTTC.